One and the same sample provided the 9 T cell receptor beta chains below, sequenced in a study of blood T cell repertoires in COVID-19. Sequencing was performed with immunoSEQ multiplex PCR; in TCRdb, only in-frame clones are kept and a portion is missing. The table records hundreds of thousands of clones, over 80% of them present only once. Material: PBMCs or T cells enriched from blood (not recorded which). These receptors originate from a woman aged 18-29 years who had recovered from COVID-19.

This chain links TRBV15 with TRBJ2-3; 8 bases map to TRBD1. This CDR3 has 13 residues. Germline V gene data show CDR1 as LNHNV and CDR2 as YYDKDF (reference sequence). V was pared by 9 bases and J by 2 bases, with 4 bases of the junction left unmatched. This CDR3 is CATGQALTDTQYF. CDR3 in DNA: TGTGCCACGGGACAGGCCCTCACAGATACGCAGTATTTT.

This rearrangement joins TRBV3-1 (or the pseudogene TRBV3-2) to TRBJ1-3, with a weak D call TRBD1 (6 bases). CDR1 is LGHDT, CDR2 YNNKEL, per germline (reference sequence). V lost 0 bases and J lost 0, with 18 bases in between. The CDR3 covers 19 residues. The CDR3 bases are TGTGCCAGCAGCCAAGATAGGGGGAACCCCCTATCCTCTGGAAACACCATATATTTT. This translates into CASSQDRGNPLSSGNTIYF.

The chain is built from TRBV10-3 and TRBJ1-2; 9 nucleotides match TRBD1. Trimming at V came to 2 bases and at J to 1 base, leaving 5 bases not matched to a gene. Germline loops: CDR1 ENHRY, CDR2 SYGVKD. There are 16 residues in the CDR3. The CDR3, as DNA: TGTGCCATCAGTGAGCCGGGACAGGGAGGTAACTATGGCTACACCTTC. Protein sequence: CAISEPGQGGNYGYTF.

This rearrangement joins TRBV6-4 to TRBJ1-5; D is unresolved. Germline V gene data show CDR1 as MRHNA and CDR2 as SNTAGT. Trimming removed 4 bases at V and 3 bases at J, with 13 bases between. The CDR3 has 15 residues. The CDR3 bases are TGTGCCAGCAGTGTTTCTGGAGGGAACAATCAGCCCCAGCATTTT. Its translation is CASSVSGGNNQPQHF.

In nucleotides, the CDR3 is TGTGCCAGCAGCGTGGGCCCGGGGGGATATGAGCAGTTCTTC. It is translated as CASSVGPGGYEQFF. The chain couples TRBV9 to TRBJ2-1; 7 positions agree with TRBD2. The CDR3 is 14 residues long. V lost 2 bases to trimming and J lost 8 bases; unmatched junction nucleotides: 7. Germline assignment: CDR1 SGDLS and CDR2 YYNGEE.

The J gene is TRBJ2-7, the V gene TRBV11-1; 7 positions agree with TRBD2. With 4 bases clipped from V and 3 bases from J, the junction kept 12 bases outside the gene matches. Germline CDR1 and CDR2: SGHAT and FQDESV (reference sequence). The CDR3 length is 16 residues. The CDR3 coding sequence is TGTGCCAGCAGCTCCGTGGGGGGGTCGGTGATCTACGAGCAGTACTTC. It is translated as CASSSVGGSVIYEQYF.

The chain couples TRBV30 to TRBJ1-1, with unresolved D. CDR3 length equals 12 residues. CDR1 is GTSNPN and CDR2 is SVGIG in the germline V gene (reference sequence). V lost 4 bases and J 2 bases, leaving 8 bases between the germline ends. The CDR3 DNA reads TGTGCCTGGACAGCGTTTAACACTGAAGCTTTCTTT. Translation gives CAWTAFNTEAFF.

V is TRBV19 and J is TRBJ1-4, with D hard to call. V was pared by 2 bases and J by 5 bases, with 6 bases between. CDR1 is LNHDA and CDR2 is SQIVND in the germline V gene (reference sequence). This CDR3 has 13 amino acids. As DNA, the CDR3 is TGTGCCAGTAGTATATCCCTGAATGAAAAACTGTTTTTT. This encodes CASSISLNEKLFF.

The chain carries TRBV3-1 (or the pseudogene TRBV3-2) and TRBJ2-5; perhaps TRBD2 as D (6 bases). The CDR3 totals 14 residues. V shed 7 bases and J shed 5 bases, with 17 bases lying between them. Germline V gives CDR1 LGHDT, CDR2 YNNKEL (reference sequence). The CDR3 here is CASTRTDRGETQYF. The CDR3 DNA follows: TGTGCCAGCACCCGAACCGACCGGGGGGAGACCCAGTACTTC.